This passage covers 22 T cell receptor beta chains from one sample sequenced in a study of cytomegalovirus exposure and HLA in healthy donors. Some clones are missing from TCRdb's copy, which holds only in-frame ones; the method was immunoSEQ multiplex PCR. Among approximately 300,000 clones listed, roughly 90% were seen once. Sequenced input: PBMCs. The receptors derive from a woman younger than 45 in good health and CMV-seropositive.

This clone appeared once. V usage is TRBV27 and J usage is TRBJ1-4; TRBD1 is a possible D gene (5 bases). V shed 6 bases and J shed 7 bases, with 24 bases lying between them. Germline lookup yields CDR1 MNHEY and CDR2 SMNVEV (reference sequence). The CDR3 loop spans 17 amino acids. CDR3 DNA: TGTGCCAGCAGCTTCTCCCGGATTGGGGGAAGACCTGAAAAACTGTTTTTT. Amino acid sequence: CASSFSRIGGRPEKLFF. The variable domain in full, completed from reference TRBV27 and TRBJ1-4, reads EAQVTQNPRYLITVTGKKLTVTCSQNMNHEYMSWYRQDPGLGLRQIYYSMNVEVTDKGDVPEGYKVSRKEKRNFPLILESPSPNQTSLYFCASSFSRIGGRPEKLFFGSGTQLSVL.

The gene calls are TRBV28 and TRBJ2-1; TRBD2 agrees at 9 bases. CDR3 length equals 15 residues. V shed 6 bases and J 7 bases; nucleotides not matched to a gene: 10. Germline V lookup: CDR1 MDHEN, CDR2 SYDVKM. CDR3 residues: CASRYSGRSGNEQFF. DNA for the CDR3: TGTGCCAGCAGGTATAGCGGGAGATCTGGGAATGAGCAGTTCTTC.

J is TRBJ2-7 and V is TRBV18; 8 nucleotides match TRBD1. Germline loops: CDR1 KGHSH, CDR2 LQKENI. With 0 bases clipped from V and 6 bases from J, the junction kept 4 bases outside the gene matches. The CDR3 loop spans 14 amino acids. The CDR3 loop reads CASSPPGTGVEQYF. CDR3 DNA: TGTGCCAGCTCACCACCCGGGACAGGCGTCGAGCAGTACTTC. The entire variable domain, with the rest obtained from reference TRBV18 and TRBJ2-7, is as follows: NAGVMQNPRHLVRRRGQEARLRCSPMKGHSHVYWYRQLPEEGLKFMVYLQKENIIDESGMPKERFSAEFPKEGPSILRIQQVVRGDSAAYFCASSPPGTGVEQYFGPGTRLTVT.

This chain links TRBV5-1 with TRBJ2-3; TRBD1 aligns across 9 bases. The germline V gene encodes CDR1 SGHRS and CDR2 YFSETQ. The J segment lost 6 bases and the V segment lost 3 bases, leaving 5 bases of the junction unmatched. CDR3 length equals 14 residues. CDR3 sequence reads: CASSWRQGGDTQYF. The CDR3 DNA is TGCGCCAGCAGCTGGAGACAGGGGGGTGATACGCAGTATTTT.

Notes on this clone: Other DNA sequences from this sample encode an identical CDR3 as well. V usage is TRBV18 and J usage is TRBJ2-5, with D perhaps matching TRBD1 (6 bases). The CDR3 extends over 14 amino acids. CDR1 and CDR2 (germline): KGHSH, LQKENI. Trimming took off 3 bases at V and 5 bases at J, with 13 bases between the two ends. The CDR3 DNA reads TGTGCCAGCTCACCCAGGGGTTCCGGGGAGACCCAGTACTTC. This codes for CASSPRGSGETQYF.

The chain employs TRBV28 and TRBJ1-1, with a tentative D call TRBD1 (5 bases). There are 14 residues in the CDR3. Germline V gives CDR1 MDHEN, CDR2 SYDVKM. Trimming left V 10 bases short and J 2 bases short, with 17 bases between. This chain's CDR3 is CAILSPRGNTEAFF. The CDR3 region has the DNA TGTGCCATCCTCTCCCCCCGGGGCAACACTGAAGCTTTCTTT.

The chain links TRBV11-1 to TRBJ2-7; no clear D. The CDR3 consists of 16 residues. V was shortened by 5 bases and J by 5 bases, with 22 bases between the two germline ends. The germline V gene encodes CDR1 SGHAT and CDR2 FQDESV (reference sequence). The CDR3 DNA sequence: TGTGCCAGCAGCCCCCGGCCCCTCAGTACCCTGAACGAGCAGTACTTC. Translating gives CASSPRPLSTLNEQYF.

The chain couples TRBV5-1 to TRBJ1-1; tentatively, D is TRBD1 (5 bases). This CDR3 has 15 amino acids. CDR1 and CDR2 (germline): SGHRS, YFSETQ. The V gene lost 0 bases and the J gene lost 5 bases, with 14 bases spanning the gap. Here the CDR3 DNA reads TGCGCCAGCAGCTTGGTAGCAGGGATAAGGACTGAAGCTTTCTTT. It codes for CASSLVAGIRTEAFF.

The chain combines TRBV4-3 with TRBJ2-1; 10 positions agree with TRBD2. J gave up 4 bases and V 1 base, and 10 bases lay outside the gene matches. This CDR3 spans 18 amino acids. Germline V CDR1 and CDR2: LGHNA, YSLEER. The CDR3 spells CASSQVGLAGVTYNEQFF. The CDR3 DNA reads as TGCGCCAGCAGCCAAGTCGGGCTAGCGGGAGTAACTTACAATGAGCAGTTCTTC.

V is TRBV6-5 and J is TRBJ2-7; the match to TRBD2 covers 12 bases. The CDR3 spans 13 residues. V was clipped by 6 bases and J by 9 bases; unmatched bases: 6. Germline values: CDR1 MNHEY, CDR2 SVGAGI. CDR3 DNA: TGTGCCAGCAGGGGACTAGCGGGTTTTGGGCAGTACTTC. Amino acids: CASRGLAGFGQYF.

The genes are TRBV5-4 and TRBJ2-1; TRBD2 matches at 13 bases. The germline V gene has CDR1 SGHNT and CDR2 YYREEE (reference sequence). The V segment lost 3 bases and the J segment 9 bases; nucleotides outside the gene matches: 6. CDR3 length: 15 amino acids. The CDR3 reads CASSSGLAGEGEQFF. The CDR3 DNA sequence: TGTGCCAGCAGCTCCGGACTAGCGGGAGAAGGTGAGCAGTTCTTC.

The rearrangement joins TRBV30 to TRBJ1-2; TRBD1 agrees at 10 bases. The germline V gene has CDR1 GTSNPN and CDR2 SVGIG (reference sequence). Trimming removed 3 bases from V and 2 bases from J; junction bases left unmatched: 9. The CDR3 is 16 residues long. CDR3 in amino acids: CAWSSIGTGENYGYTF. The DNA for the CDR3 is TGTGCCTGGAGCTCTATCGGGACAGGGGAAAACTATGGCTACACCTTC.

This clone was seen just once. The V and J genes are TRBV25-1 and TRBJ2-5; tentative D call: TRBD2 (5 bases). This CDR3 comprises 15 residues. Germline-derived CDR1 and CDR2 are MGHDK and SYGVNS. The ends were cut back, 3 bases at V and 4 bases at J, with 15 bases in the middle. CDR3 DNA: TGTGCCAGCAGTGATACTACACGGGCGGGAGAGACCCAGTACTTC. This codes for CASSDTTRAGETQYF.

Only a few counts were recorded for this clone. The chain links TRBV18 to TRBJ1-2; the match to TRBD1 covers 12 bases. The CDR3 totals 15 residues. Germline CDR1 and CDR2: KGHSH and LQKENI. V gave up 0 bases and J gave up 6 bases; unmatched junction bases: 2. DNA of the CDR3: TGTGCCAGCTCACCACCGGGACAGGGGGCAGATGGCTACACCTTC. Its translation is CASSPPGQGADGYTF.

As concerns this clone: The same CDR3 is also encoded by other DNA sequences in this sample. This chain uses TRBV19 with TRBJ2-7, with D possibly matching TRBD2 (5 bases). Germline CDR1 is LNHDA and CDR2 is SQIVND (reference sequence). The CDR3 loop spans 14 amino acids. Deletions cut 2 bases from V and 1 base from J, with 9 bases between. In DNA form, the CDR3 reads TGTGCCAGTAGTATACGGGGATCTTCCTACGAGCAGTACTTC. Residues: CASSIRGSSYEQYF.

The chain carries TRBV11-2 and TRBJ2-1; the D call may be TRBD1 or TRBD2 (5 bases each). This CDR3 is 14 amino acids long. In germline, CDR1 is SGHAT, CDR2 FQNNGV. The germline V and J ends were trimmed by 3 bases and 8 bases, with 14 bases remaining between them. CDR3 sequence (DNA): TGTGCCAGCAGCTTTTTGAGGGGCCGGGATGAGCAGTTCTTC. This gives the protein CASSFLRGRDEQFF.

The rearrangement uses TRBV7-6 and TRBJ2-7; 12 bases agree with TRBD2. Germline CDR1 reads SGHVS; CDR2 reads FNYEAQ. J was trimmed by 5 bases and V by 2 bases; bases with no gene match: 10. This CDR3 contains 17 residues. The CDR3 here is CASSLSTSGSHVDEQYF. The DNA of the CDR3 is TGTGCCAGCAGCTTATCGACTAGCGGGAGTCACGTTGACGAGCAGTACTTC.

The chain uses TRBV7-2 and TRBJ2-1; D remains unclear. Germline CDR1 reads SGHTA; CDR2 reads FQGNSA. V shed 5 bases and J shed 10 bases, with 9 bases lying between them. CDR3 length: 11 residues. The CDR3 sequence: CASSASSEQFF. CDR3 bases: TGTGCCAGCAGCGCTTCAAGCGAGCAGTTCTTC.

The chain has TRBV7-7 and TRBJ2-4, with a weak D call TRBD2 (6 bases). The CDR3 covers 15 residues. Germline V lookup: CDR1 SSHAT, CDR2 FNYEAQ (reference sequence). Trimming took 8 bases from V and 0 from J, leaving 14 bases between them. This CDR3 is CASVSTSLAKNIQYF. The CDR3 nucleotides are TGTGCCAGCGTATCTACTAGCCTAGCCAAAAACATTCAGTACTTC.

This sequence joins TRBV5-1 and TRBJ2-5, with 8 bases lining up with TRBD1. CDR3 length: 16 amino acids. Germline V CDR1 and CDR2: SGHRS, YFSETQ. The V segment lost 0 bases and the J segment 2 bases; nucleotides outside the gene matches: 6. The CDR3 spells CASSLGGTGHQETQYF. CDR3 sequence (DNA): TGCGCCAGCAGCTTGGGGGGGACAGGTCATCAAGAGACCCAGTACTTC.

The chain joins TRBV27 to TRBJ2-3; no clear D gene. This CDR3 is built from 15 residues. The germline gives CDR1 MNHEY, CDR2 SMNVEV (reference sequence). Trimming took off 6 bases at V and 6 bases at J, with 19 bases between the two ends. CDR3 sequence: CASSPTPRFADTQYF. The CDR3 DNA reads as TGTGCCAGCAGCCCCACTCCTAGGTTCGCGGATACGCAGTATTTT.

This chain joins TRBV13 and TRBJ2-5, with D hard to call. The CDR3 consists of 12 residues. Germline V gives CDR1 PRHDT, CDR2 FYEKMQ (reference sequence). V was clipped by 2 bases and J by 5 bases, with 6 bases between them. DNA of the CDR3: TGTGCCAGCAGCTTAAGCCCGGAGACCCAGTACTTC. Translating it yields CASSLSPETQYF.